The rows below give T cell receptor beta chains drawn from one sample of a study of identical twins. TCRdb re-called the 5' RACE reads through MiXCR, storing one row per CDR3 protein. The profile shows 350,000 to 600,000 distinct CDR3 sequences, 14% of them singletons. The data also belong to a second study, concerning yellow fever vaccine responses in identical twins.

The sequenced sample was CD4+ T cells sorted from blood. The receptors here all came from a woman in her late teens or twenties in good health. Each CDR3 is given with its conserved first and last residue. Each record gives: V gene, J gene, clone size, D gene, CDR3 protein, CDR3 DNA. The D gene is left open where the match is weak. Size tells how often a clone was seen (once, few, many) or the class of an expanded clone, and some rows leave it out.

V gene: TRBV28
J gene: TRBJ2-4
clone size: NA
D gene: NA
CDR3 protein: CASGQKYREYF
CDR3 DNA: TGTGCCAGCGGACAAAAGTATAGGGAGTACTTC

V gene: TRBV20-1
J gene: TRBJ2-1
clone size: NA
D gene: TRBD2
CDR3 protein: CSARDPLAGGYNEQFF
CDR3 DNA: TGCAGTGCTAGAGATCCACTAGCGGGTGGCTACAATGAGCAGTTCTTC

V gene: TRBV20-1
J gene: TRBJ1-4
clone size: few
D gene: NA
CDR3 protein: CSARDSEKLFF
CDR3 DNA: TGCAGTGCTAGGGACAGCGAAAAACTGTTTTTT

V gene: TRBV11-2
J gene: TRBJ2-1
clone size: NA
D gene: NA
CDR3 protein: CASSFQIHPSYNEQFF
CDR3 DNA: TGTGCCAGCAGCTTTCAGATTCACCCCTCCTACAATGAGCAGTTCTTC

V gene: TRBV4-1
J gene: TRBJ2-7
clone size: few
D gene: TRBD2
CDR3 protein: CASSQDGSGRFSYEQYF
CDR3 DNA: TGCGCCAGCAGCCAAGATGGCAGCGGGAGGTTCTCCTACGAGCAGTACTTC

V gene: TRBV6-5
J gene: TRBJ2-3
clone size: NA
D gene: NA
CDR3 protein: CASSNLDGGLADTQYF
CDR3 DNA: TGTGCCAGCAGTAACCTAGACGGGGGACTTGCAGATACGCAGTATTTT

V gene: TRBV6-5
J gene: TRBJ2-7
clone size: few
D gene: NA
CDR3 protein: CASRGYAYEQYF
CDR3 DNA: TGTGCCTCAAGAGGTTACGCCTACGAGCAGTACTTC

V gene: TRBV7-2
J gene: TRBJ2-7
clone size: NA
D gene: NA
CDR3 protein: CASSLDSYGPYEQYF
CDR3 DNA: TGTGCCAGCAGCTTAGACTCTTACGGCCCCTACGAGCAGTACTTC

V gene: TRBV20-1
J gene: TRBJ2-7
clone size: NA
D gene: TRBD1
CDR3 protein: CSAKRQGYEQYF
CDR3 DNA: TGCAGTGCTAAACGACAGGGCTACGAGCAGTACTTC

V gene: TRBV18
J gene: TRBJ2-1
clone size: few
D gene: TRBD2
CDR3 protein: CASSGPLAGTQFF
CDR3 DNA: TGTGCCAGCTCAGGCCCCCTAGCGGGCACGCAGTTCTTC

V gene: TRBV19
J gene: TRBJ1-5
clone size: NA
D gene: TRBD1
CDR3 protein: CASSTSHRGGNQPQHF
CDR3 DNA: TGTGCCAGTAGTACCTCGCACAGGGGGGGCAATCAGCCCCAGCATTTT

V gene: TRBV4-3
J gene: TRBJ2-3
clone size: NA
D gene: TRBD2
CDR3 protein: CASSLRGRAADTQYF
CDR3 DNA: TGCGCCAGCAGCCTGCGCGGGAGGGCCGCAGATACGCAGTATTTT

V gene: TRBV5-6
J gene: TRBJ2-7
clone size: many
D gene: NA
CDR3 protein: CASTVRGTYEQYF
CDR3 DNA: TGTGCCAGCACTGTGAGGGGGACCTACGAGCAGTACTTC

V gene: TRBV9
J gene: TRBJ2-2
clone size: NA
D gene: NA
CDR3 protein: CASTTADKNTGELFF
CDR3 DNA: TGTGCCAGCACCACCGCCGACAAGAACACCGGGGAGCTGTTTTTT

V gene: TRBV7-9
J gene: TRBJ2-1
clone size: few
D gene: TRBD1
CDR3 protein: CASRFGTGGDNEQFF
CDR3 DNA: TGTGCCAGCAGGTTCGGGACAGGGGGGGACAATGAGCAGTTCTTC

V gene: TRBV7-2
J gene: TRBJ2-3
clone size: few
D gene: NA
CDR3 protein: CASSLPHPTDTQYF
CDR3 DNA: TGTGCCAGCAGCTTACCCCATCCCACAGATACGCAGTATTTT

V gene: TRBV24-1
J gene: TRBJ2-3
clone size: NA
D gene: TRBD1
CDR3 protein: CATSDRTGGTDTQYF
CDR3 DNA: TGTGCCACCAGTGATCGAACAGGGGGCACAGATACGCAGTATTTT

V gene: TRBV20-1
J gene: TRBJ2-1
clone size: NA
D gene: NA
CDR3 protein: CSASEGRNEQFF
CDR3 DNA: TGCAGTGCTTCGGAGGGCCGTAATGAGCAGTTCTTC

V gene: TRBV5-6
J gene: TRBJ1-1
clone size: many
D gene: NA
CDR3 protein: CASSLRLAEAFF
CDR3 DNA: TGTGCCAGCAGCTTGCGGTTGGCTGAAGCTTTCTTT

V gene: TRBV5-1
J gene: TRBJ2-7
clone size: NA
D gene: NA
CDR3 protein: CASSLSLPETEQYF
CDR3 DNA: TGCGCCAGCAGCTTGTCTCTCCCAGAGACCGAGCAGTACTTC

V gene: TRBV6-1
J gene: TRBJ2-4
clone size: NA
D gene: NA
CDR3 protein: CASSEELGAKNIQYF
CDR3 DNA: TGTGCCAGCAGTGAAGAACTGGGGGCCAAAAACATTCAGTACTTC

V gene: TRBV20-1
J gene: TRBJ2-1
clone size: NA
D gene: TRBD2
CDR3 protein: CSARQGTSQEDEQFF
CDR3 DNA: TGCAGTGCTAGACAGGGGACTAGCCAGGAAGATGAGCAGTTCTTC

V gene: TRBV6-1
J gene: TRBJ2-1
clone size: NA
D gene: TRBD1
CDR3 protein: CASSDRGQDNEQFF
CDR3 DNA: TGTGCCAGCAGTGACAGGGGGCAGGACAATGAGCAGTTCTTC

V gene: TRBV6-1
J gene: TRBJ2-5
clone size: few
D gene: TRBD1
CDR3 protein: CASSEPDRGKYF
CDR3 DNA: TGTGCCAGCAGTGAACCGGACAGGGGGAAGTACTTC

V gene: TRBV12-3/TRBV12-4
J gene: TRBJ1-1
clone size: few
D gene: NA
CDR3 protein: CASSLSGGTPNTEAFF
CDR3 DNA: TGTGCCAGCAGTTTGTCGGGCGGCACCCCGAACACTGAAGCTTTCTTT

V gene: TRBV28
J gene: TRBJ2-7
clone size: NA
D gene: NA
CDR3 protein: CASSLADAYEQYF
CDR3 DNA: TGTGCCAGCAGTTTAGCGGATGCCTACGAGCAGTACTTC

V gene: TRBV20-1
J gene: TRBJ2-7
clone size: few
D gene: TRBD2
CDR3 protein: CSARGTSGRNYEQYF
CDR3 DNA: TGCAGTGCTAGGGGGACTAGCGGGCGCAACTACGAGCAGTACTTC

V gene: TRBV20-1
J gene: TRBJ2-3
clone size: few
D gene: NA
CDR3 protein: CSARPGRYTDTQYF
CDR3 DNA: TGCAGTGCTAGGCCCGGGCGGTACACAGATACGCAGTATTTT

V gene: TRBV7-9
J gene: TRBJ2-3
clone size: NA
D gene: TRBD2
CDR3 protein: CASSSGRTSGGYDTQYF
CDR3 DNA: TGTGCCAGCAGCTCGGGTCGCACTAGCGGGGGGTACGATACGCAGTATTTT

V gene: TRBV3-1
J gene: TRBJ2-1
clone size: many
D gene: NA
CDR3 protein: CASSRLGSYNEQFF
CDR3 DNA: TGTGCCAGCAGCCGTTTGGGCTCCTACAATGAGCAGTTCTTC

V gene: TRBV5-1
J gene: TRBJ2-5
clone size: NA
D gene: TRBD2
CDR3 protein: CASSLMGTSGETQYF
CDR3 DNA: TGCGCCAGCAGCTTGATGGGGACTAGCGGAGAGACCCAGTACTTC

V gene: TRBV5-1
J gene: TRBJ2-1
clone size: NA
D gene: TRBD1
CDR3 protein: CASSSDRVAYNEQFF
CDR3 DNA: TGCGCCAGCAGCTCGGACAGGGTAGCCTACAATGAGCAGTTCTTC